Below, 15 T cell receptor beta chains from the same sample are listed, as sequenced in a study of shared clonotypes between healthy human individuals. Clones were read by immunoSEQ multiplex PCR, and TCRdb kept only the in-frame ones, dropping some. The sample has about 490,000 clones, roughly four fifths seen once. Sample: PBMCs. The receptors come from a woman in her forties in good health. Some clones in this sample may be carry-over from other donors' samples.

The V and J genes are TRBV28 and TRBJ1-2, with 7 nucleotides matching TRBD1. The CDR3 is 15 amino acids. CDR1 and CDR2 from the germline V gene are MDHEN and SYDVKM. This CDR3 is CGSIGGGSGRGGYTF. CDR3 in DNA: TGTGGCTCAATAGGGGGCGGCAGCGGTCGGGGTGGCTACACCTTC.

This rearrangement joins TRBV14 to TRBJ2-7; no clear D gene. Trimming cost V 0 bases and J 0 bases, with 6 bases left between them. The CDR3 covers 14 residues. Germline lookup yields CDR1 SGHDN and CDR2 FVKESK. The CDR3 spells CASSQDLNSYEQYF. CDR3 nucleotides: TGTGCCAGCAGCCAAGACCTAAACTCCTACGAGCAGTACTTC.

This clone was seen a few times. The chain links TRBV6-5 to TRBJ2-1; 8 bases map to TRBD2. This CDR3 spans 13 amino acids. Germline loops: CDR1 MNHEY, CDR2 SVGAGI. The junction had 1 base not matched to a gene; V was cut back by 5 bases and J by 4 bases. CDR3: CASSIAGYNEQFF. The CDR3 nucleotides read TGTGCCAGCAGTATAGCGGGGTACAATGAGCAGTTCTTC.

As to this clone: This may be a read error: a much more frequent sequence differs by one nucleotide. The same CDR3 arises from other DNA sequences in this sample as well. V and J are TRBV7-8 and TRBJ1-1; D not certain. Trimming removed 2 bases from V and 5 bases from J, with 9 bases in between. The V gene's germline CDR1 is SGHVS and CDR2 FQNEAQ. This CDR3 comprises 13 residues. As DNA, the CDR3 is TGTGCCAGCAGCTTAACGGGGAATACTGAAGCTTTCTTT. It translates to CASSLTGNTEAFF.

The V gene is TRBV6-1, the J gene TRBJ1-5, with 7 bases matching TRBD1. The CDR3 is made up of 15 amino acids. CDR1 and CDR2 (germline): MNHNS, SASEGT. J gave up 0 bases and V 6 bases, and 5 bases lay outside the gene matches. The CDR3 loop is CASSPGTVSNQPQHF. CDR3 nucleotide sequence: TGTGCCAGCAGCCCCGGGACAGTTAGCAATCAGCCCCAGCATTTT.

The chain employs TRBV27 and TRBJ2-7; D unresolved. Per germline, CDR1 MNHEY and CDR2 SMNVEV (reference sequence). Trimming took off 3 bases at V and 4 bases at J, with 10 bases between the two ends. The CDR3 extends over 13 amino acids. CDR3 coding DNA: TGTGCCAGCAGTTTGAGAGTTGGGTACGAGCAGTACTTC. It specifies CASSLRVGYEQYF.

The chain is built from TRBV19 and TRBJ1-2; D gene uncertain. The CDR3 extends over 11 amino acids. V was shortened by 6 bases and J by 8 bases, with 10 bases between the two germline ends. Germline CDR1 is LNHDA and CDR2 is SQIVND (reference sequence). The CDR3 loop reads CASRRGEGYTF. CDR3 coding DNA: TGTGCCAGTAGACGCGGGGAGGGCTACACCTTC. The full variable domain, rest sourced from reference TRBV19 and TRBJ1-2, is DGGITQSPKYLFRKEGQNVTLSCEQNLNHDAMYWYRQDPGQGLRLIYYSQIVNDFQKGDIAEGYSVSREKKESFPLTVTSAQKNPTAFYLCASRRGEGYTFGSGTRLTVV.

The V gene is TRBV28, the J gene TRBJ1-4; D not resolved. CDR1 is MDHEN, CDR2 SYDVKM, per germline. Trimming removed 6 bases from V and 8 bases from J, with 13 bases in between. The CDR3 extends over 13 amino acids. As DNA, the CDR3 is TGTGCCAGCAGCCTCCGGGCCGAGGAAAAACTGTTTTTT. Its protein product is CASSLRAEEKLFF.

The chain links TRBV7-9 to TRBJ2-2; TRBD2 agrees at 12 bases. Trimming removed 5 bases from V and 4 bases from J; junction bases left unmatched: 8. Germline lookup yields CDR1 SEHNR and CDR2 FQNEAQ (reference sequence). There are 17 residues in the CDR3. The CDR3 DNA sequence: TGTGCCAGCAGCGGCCCAACTAGCGGGAGGTTCACCGGGGAGCTGTTTTTT. Protein sequence: CASSGPTSGRFTGELFF. Complete variable domain (other parts from reference TRBV7-9 and TRBJ2-2): DTGVSQNPRHKITKRGQNVTFRCDPISEHNRLYWYRQTLGQGPEFLTYFQNEAQLEKSRLLSDRFSAERPKGSFSTLEIQRTEQGDSAMYLCASSGPTSGRFTGELFFGEGSRLTVL.

The rearrangement joins TRBV6-5 to TRBJ1-5, with 7 bases fitting TRBD1. CDR1 and CDR2 from the germline V gene are MNHEY and SVGAGI. Trimming at V came to 2 bases and at J to 5 bases, leaving 6 bases not matched to a gene. The CDR3 is 15 amino acids. CDR3 residues: CASSYGGQPHQPQHF. The CDR3 bases are TGTGCCAGCAGTTACGGGGGACAGCCTCATCAGCCCCAGCATTTT.

The chain is built from TRBV6-4 and TRBJ2-1; 15 nucleotides line up with TRBD2. V lost 2 bases to trimming and J lost 4 bases; unmatched junction nucleotides: 12. The CDR3 is 20 residues long. Germline V gene data show CDR1 as MRHNA and CDR2 as SNTAGT. CDR3 DNA sequence: TGTGCCAGCAGTGACAAACAGGGTTCGGGACTAGCGGGAGGTTACAATGAGCAGTTCTTC. Protein product: CASSDKQGSGLAGGYNEQFF.

The genes are TRBV28 and TRBJ1-2; 9 bases line up with TRBD1. Germline V gives CDR1 MDHEN, CDR2 SYDVKM. The CDR3 totals 14 residues. V dropped 2 bases and J dropped 5; count of bases not matched to a gene: 3. As DNA, the CDR3 is TGTGCCAGCAGTTTAAACAGGGGGCTGTATGGCTACACCTTC. It is translated as CASSLNRGLYGYTF.

V usage is TRBV4-2 and J usage is TRBJ1-1; TRBD1 agrees at 11 bases. V trimming: 3 bases; J trimming: 8 bases; junction bases outside the gene matches: 5. This CDR3 has 14 amino acids. Looked up from germline, CDR1 is LGHNA and CDR2 is YNFKEQ. This CDR3 is CASSQGGQGVEAFF. CDR3 DNA: TGTGCCAGCAGCCAGGGGGGACAGGGGGTAGAAGCTTTCTTT.

CDR3 sequence: CASRRRYNTDTQYF. The DNA for the CDR3 is TGTGCCAGCAGACGCCGGTACAACACAGATACGCAGTATTTT. The rearrangement joins TRBV28 to TRBJ2-3; D not certain. Trimming took 6 bases from V and 2 from J, leaving 12 bases between them. The CDR3 sequence is 14 residues long. Germline V CDR1 and CDR2: MDHEN, SYDVKM.

This chain joins TRBV28 and TRBJ2-7; 15 bases align to TRBD2. Germline V gene data show CDR1 as MDHEN and CDR2 as SYDVKM. This CDR3 is built from 16 residues. Losses at the gene ends were 4 bases for V and 5 bases for J; bases not matched to a gene: 6. The CDR3 DNA is TGTGCCAGCAGTTCGGGGGGACTAGCGGGAGGCGACGAGCAGTACTTC. It yields the protein CASSSGGLAGGDEQYF.